The clone carrying this T cell receptor beta chain was counted between two and nine times. Its antigen is not known. This sample also contains other DNA sequences that code for the same CDR3. This record belongs to a study of beta chain features in type 1 diabetes. Study-wide background: No patient-donor differences in age, gender, total cells or subset yield.

The germline CDR1 and CDR2 sequences are MNHNY and SVGAGI (reference sequence). V was trimmed by 0 bases and J by 4 bases, leaving 4 bases between them. This CDR3 has 12 amino acids. Study-wide findings and caveats: There was a moderate but significant shortening of TCRB CDR3s in all four CD4+ subsets of Type 1 diabetes patients. Short templates might get an advantage during PCR, and this would be equal in patients and controls. High-TCR-expressing cells could be over-represented by cDNA sequencing.

Every bit of the isolated RNA underwent reverse transcription, so sequencing read expressed TCRB transcripts. The protocol was immunoSEQ multiplex PCR, while the TCRdb copy is restricted to in-frame clones and leaves out a portion. Of 620,000 or so clones detected, 15% to 19% appear once; the ten largest clones hold about 0.097%. The chain couples TRBV6-6 to TRBJ2-7; no firm D call. This TCR was sampled from a man younger than 35 in good health. The sample consisted of naive CD4+ T cells from blood. The CDR3 DNA follows: TGTGCCAGCAGTTACTCGAGGTACGAGCAGTACTTC. Its protein product is CASSYSRYEQYF.